The 15 T cell receptor beta chains reported below all come from one sample, sequenced in a study of human T cells and chemical hapten exposure. The time point was: pre-sensitization, week 0. Described treatment: therapeutic diphenylcyclopropenone sensitization with weekly scalp DPC. Via MiXCR, TCRdb re-called the RACE reads, giving one row per CDR3 protein. The sample shows under 70,000 distinct CDR3 sequences, about 11% of them seen only once. Sequencing used whole blood, obtained in connection with sensitization to the hapten diphenylcyclopropenone (DPC). The receptors shown here come from a woman aged 40 to 55 with alopecia areata. Some clones in this sample may be carry-over from other donors' samples.

This clonotype has more than one count but fewer than ten. This chain uses TRBV9 with TRBJ2-3; TRBD2 aligns across 7 bases. CDR3 size: 20 residues. Germline trimming cut 3 bases from V and 1 base from J; bases unmatched to any gene: 20. Germline V lookup: CDR1 SGDLS, CDR2 YYNGEE. Here the CDR3 DNA reads TGTGCCAGCAGCGCTCACCTAGGCCCTCGGATTGGGGGGGGCACAGATACGCAGTATTTT. It encodes CASSAHLGPRIGGGTDTQYF.

There are many counts of this clonotype. CDR3 in DNA: TGTGCCAGCAGCGTAGCCCCTTGGGGGGGCGAGCAGTACTTC. It encodes CASSVAPWGGEQYF. The chain is built from TRBV9 and TRBJ2-7; 7 bases fit TRBD2. The V and J ends lost 0 bases and 6 bases, in that order; junction bases with no gene match: 6. CDR3 length equals 14 residues. The germline V gene has CDR1 SGDLS and CDR2 YYNGEE.

This clonotype occurred many times. Written as DNA, the CDR3 is TGCAGCGTTGAAGGGGACCCGAGGGGAAACCAAGAGACCCAGTACTTC. It codes for CSVEGDPRGNQETQYF. This chain joins TRBV29-1 and TRBJ2-5; D possibly matches TRBD1 or TRBD2 (5 bases each). The CDR3 totals 16 residues. Per germline, CDR1 SQVTM and CDR2 ANQGSEA. With 1 base removed from V and 0 bases from J, the gap between germline ends came to 15 bases. Full variable domain (missing parts from reference TRBV29-1 and TRBJ2-5): SAVISQKPSRDICQRGTSLTIQCQVDSQVTMMFWYRQQPGQSLTLIATANQGSEATYESGFVIDKFPISRPNLTFSTLTVSNMSPEDSSIYLCSVEGDPRGNQETQYFGPGTRLLVL.

Here the CDR3 reads CAISRDGNYGYTF. CDR3 bases: TGTGCCATCAGTCGGGATGGGAACTATGGCTACACCTTC. V gene TRBV10-3 combines with J gene TRBJ1-2; the D is unclear. CDR1 is ENHRY and CDR2 is SYGVKD in the germline V gene. The CDR3 runs to 13 residues. With 5 bases removed from V and 2 bases from J, the gap between germline ends came to 9 bases.

The V and J genes are TRBV16 and TRBJ2-7; no firm D call. Trimming pared 4 bases from V and 0 bases from J, leaving 10 bases between. Germline V lookup: CDR1 KGHSY, CDR2 FQNENV. There are 14 residues in the CDR3. The CDR3 DNA is TGTGCCAGCAGCCTAACGCCGAGCTCCTACGAGCAGTACTTC. It specifies CASSLTPSSYEQYF.

At least ten counts were recorded for this clonotype. The J gene is TRBJ2-1, the V gene TRBV14, with a weak D call TRBD2 (6 bases). V was pared by 0 bases and J by 7 bases, with 19 bases between. CDR1 SGHDN and CDR2 FVKESK come from the germline V gene. The CDR3 extends over 17 amino acids. The CDR3 DNA sequence: TGTGCCAGCAGCCAAGATTCGAACGGGAGATGGAGGAATGAGCAGTTCTTC. Protein product: CASSQDSNGRWRNEQFF.

This clonotype was detected only a few times. The chain links TRBV7-3 to TRBJ2-4; TRBD2 might be the D (7 bases). The CDR3 is 15 amino acids. The germline V gene has CDR1 SGHTA and CDR2 FQGTGA. Between the trimmed V and J ends, which lost 6 bases and 8 bases, there was a span of 20 bases. CDR3 nucleotide sequence: TGTGCCAGCAGTTCCGGGACTAACAGGGAGGACATTCAGTACTTC. Encoded protein: CASSSGTNREDIQYF.

This clonotype was counted ten times or more. The chain combines TRBV25-1 with TRBJ1-6; 10 bases fit TRBD1. This CDR3 is built from 14 residues. The germline CDR1 and CDR2 sequences are MGHDK and SYGVNS. The V and J ends lost 5 bases and 8 bases, in that order; junction bases with no gene match: 3. The DNA of the CDR3 is TGTGCCAGCAGTAACGGGACAGGGGATTCACCCCTCCACTTT. This codes for CASSNGTGDSPLHF.

The table lists this clonotype with a few counts. This chain uses TRBV6-2 or TRBV6-3 with TRBJ2-7, with a tentative D call TRBD1 (6 bases). The germline V and J ends were trimmed by 2 bases and 5 bases, with 13 bases remaining between them. CDR3 size: 14 residues. CDR1 is MNHEY, CDR2 SVGEGT, per germline. Here the CDR3 DNA reads TGTGCCAGCAGTTACGAGGCAGGGGCCCACGAGCAGTACTTC. Translated, it gives CASSYEAGAHEQYF.

This clonotype was seen more than once but under ten times. The chain uses TRBV14 and TRBJ2-7; no definite D call. Between the trimmed V and J ends, which lost 1 base and 4 bases, there was a span of 17 bases. Germline V lookup: CDR1 SGHDN, CDR2 FVKESK. The CDR3 consists of 16 residues. In DNA, the CDR3 is TGTGCCAGCAGCCAAGGGTACCGGTTTGGGGATTACGAGCAGTACTTC. This codes for CASSQGYRFGDYEQYF. Looking up the rest from reference TRBV14 and TRBJ2-7 gives the full variable domain: EAGVTQFPSHSVIEKGQTVTLRCDPISGHDNLYWYRRVMGKEIKFLLHFVKESKQDESGMPNNRFLAERTGGTYSTLKVQPAELEDSGVYFCASSQGYRFGDYEQYFGPGTRLTVT.

This clonotype was recorded many times. The rearrangement uses TRBV18 and TRBJ2-3; the match to TRBD2 covers 13 bases. The CDR3 consists of 17 residues. J was trimmed by 1 base and V by 3 bases; bases with no gene match: 4. CDR1 and CDR2 (germline): KGHSH, LQKENI. The CDR3 loop is CASSPPGLAGGTDTQYF. DNA for the CDR3: TGTGCCAGCTCACCCCCTGGACTAGCGGGAGGCACAGATACGCAGTATTTT.

The sample holds many counts of this clonotype. J is TRBJ2-1 and V is TRBV5-4, with TRBD2 matching 14 bases. This CDR3 is 18 amino acids long. J gave up 1 base and V 4 bases, and 7 bases lay outside the gene matches. Germline CDR1 is SGHNT and CDR2 is YYREEE (reference sequence). The CDR3, as DNA: TGTGCCAGCAGCCTGGGACTAGCGGGGGTGGTTTCCTACAATGAGCAGTTCTTC. Amino acids: CASSLGLAGVVSYNEQFF.

This clonotype was detected only a few times. The rearrangement joins TRBV5-5 to TRBJ2-1, with 7 bases identical to TRBD2. Trimming cost V 3 bases and J 3 bases; bases outside gene matches: 6. Germline loops: CDR1 SGHKS, CDR2 YYEKEE (reference sequence). CDR3 length equals 15 residues. CDR3: CASSSQGGHYNEQFF. CDR3 coding DNA: TGTGCCAGCAGCTCTCAGGGAGGGCACTACAATGAGCAGTTCTTC.

This clonotype has a count of ten or more. V usage is TRBV20-1 and J usage is TRBJ2-7; D uncertain. The CDR3 has 11 residues. Looked up from germline, CDR1 is DFQATT and CDR2 is SNEGSKA (reference sequence). Between the trimmed V and J ends, which lost 6 bases and 4 bases, there was a span of 10 bases. The CDR3 is CSAYSTYEQYF. The CDR3 DNA sequence: TGCAGTGCCTATTCGACGTACGAGCAGTACTTC.

The J gene is TRBJ2-3, the V gene TRBV12-3 or TRBV12-4; D possibly uses TRBD1 or TRBD2 (5 bases each). There are 17 residues in the CDR3. V lost 6 bases to trimming and J lost 0 bases, with 19 bases between them. CDR3 bases: TGTGCCAGCAGCCGCCGAGGGACGGAGACTAGCACAGATACGCAGTATTTT. It encodes CASSRRGTETSTDTQYF.